The rows below give T cell receptor beta chains drawn from one sample of a study of shared clonotypes between healthy human individuals. The method was immunoSEQ multiplex PCR; TCRdb's version includes in-frame clones alone and lacks a portion of them. The data contain 2 million or so clones, 90% to 95% of them singletons. Specimen: naive CD4+ T cells sorted from blood. The source is a man between 18 and 35 years old in good health. The CDR3 runs from the conserved cysteine through the conserved F or W. The D gene is left open where the match is weak. For some rows the clone size is stated as once, few or many, or as a class when expanded; others skip it.

size	D	V	J	CDR3	DNA
.	.	TRBV6-5	TRBJ1-1	CASTRIASGFEAFF	TGTGCCAGCACCCGAATCGCGTCAGGCTTTGAAGCTTTCTTT
once	.	TRBV19	TRBJ2-7	CASSIETGYEQYF	TGTGCCAGTAGTATAGAAACCGGGTATGAGCAGTACTTC
.	TRBD1	TRBV7-3	TRBJ1-2	CASSLDRGYYGYTF	TGTGCCAGCAGCCTAGACAGGGGGTACTATGGCTACACCTTC
.	TRBD2	TRBV9	TRBJ2-5	CASSGTAGAGTQYF	TGTGCCAGCAGCGGAACAGCGGGGGCGGGGACCCAGTACTTC
.	.	TRBV7-6	TRBJ1-3	CASSPAGRREGNTIYF	TGTGCCAGCAGCCCCGCCGGTAGGAGGGAGGGAAACACCATATATTTT
.	.	TRBV30	TRBJ2-5	CAWSVVRAPQETQYF	TGTGCCTGGAGTGTTGTCAGGGCTCCTCAAGAGACCCAGTACTTC
.	TRBD2	TRBV5-4	TRBJ2-2	CASSARTSSAGELFF	TGTGCCAGCAGCGCCCGGACTAGTTCTGCCGGGGAGCTGTTTTTT
once	.	TRBV5-6	TRBJ2-1	CASSWNTEQFF	TGTGCCAGCAGCTGGAACACTGAGCAGTTCTTC
.	TRBD1	TRBV27	TRBJ1-5	CASRLTGGVMNQPQHF	TGTGCCAGCAGGCTAACAGGGGGCGTTATGAATCAGCCCCAGCATTTT
once	TRBD1	TRBV6-1	TRBJ2-2	CASSARTGTNTGELFF	TGTGCCAGCAGTGCCCGGACAGGGACGAACACCGGGGAGCTGTTTTTT
.	.	TRBV19	TRBJ2-7	CASSMGQGYEQYF	TGTGCCAGTAGTATGGGACAAGGATACGAGCAGTACTTC
once	.	TRBV15	TRBJ2-7	CATSRARGGAPALEQYF	TGTGCCACCAGCAGAGCGCGTGGGGGTGCGCCCGCTTTGGAGCAGTACTTC
.	.	TRBV4-2	TRBJ2-5	CASSQERIQETQYF	TGTGCCAGCAGCCAAGAACGGATCCAAGAGACCCAGTACTTC
.	.	TRBV2	TRBJ2-7	CASSEKYSKREQYF	TGTGCCAGCAGTGAAAAATACTCGAAACGCGAGCAGTACTTC
.	TRBD2	TRBV4-3	TRBJ2-7	CASSQVLAGHYEQYF	TGCGCCAGCAGCCAAGTTCTAGCGGGCCACTACGAGCAGTACTTC
.	.	TRBV10-3	TRBJ1-1	CAIGGQGNTEAFF	TGTGCCATCGGGGGGCAGGGGAACACTGAAGCTTTCTTT
.	TRBD2	TRBV7-9	TRBJ2-7	CASSLRGGYEQYF	TGTGCCAGCAGCTTGAGGGGAGGGTACGAGCAGTACTTC
.	.	TRBV28	TRBJ1-4	CASSSTGSAKLFF	TGTGCCAGCAGTTCGACTGGGTCGGCGAAACTGTTTTTT
.	TRBD1	TRBV9	TRBJ1-5	CASSALGGEQPQHF	TGTGCCAGCAGCGCCCTAGGGGGCGAGCAGCCCCAGCATTTT
few	.	TRBV20-1	TRBJ2-7	CSARADEQYF	TGCAGTGCTAGAGCGGACGAGCAGTACTTC
once	TRBD1	TRBV5-6	TRBJ2-2	CASSIQGATGELFF	TGTGCCAGCAGCATTCAGGGGGCAACCGGGGAGCTGTTTTTT
.	.	TRBV20-1	TRBJ2-4	CSAPNGVIQYF	TGCAGTGCTCCCAATGGAGTCATTCAGTACTTC
.	.	TRBV6-5	TRBJ1-5	CASGRSFKEPQHF	TGTGCCAGCGGGCGTTCCTTCAAGGAGCCCCAGCATTTT
.	.	TRBV9	TRBJ1-1	CASSLGRDTEAFF	TGTGCCAGCAGCCTCGGGAGAGACACTGAAGCTTTCTTT
.	.	TRBV7-9	TRBJ1-5	CASSLSPGGQPQHF	TGTGCCAGCAGCTTATCCCCCGGGGGCCAGCCCCAGCATTTT
.	.	TRBV18	TRBJ2-5	CASSPPSWRETQYF	TGTGCCAGCTCACCCCCCTCCTGGAGGGAGACCCAGTACTTC
.	.	TRBV28	TRBJ2-7	CASSGGRGYEQYF	TGTGCCAGCAGTGGAGGCAGGGGCTACGAGCAGTACTTC
.	TRBD2	TRBV10-3	TRBJ2-1	CASSGPTSGISYNEQFF	TGTGCCTCCTCCGGGCCGACTAGCGGCATTTCCTACAATGAGCAGTTCTTC
.	.	TRBV30	TRBJ1-2	CAWSSQGIEGYTF	TGTGCCTGGAGTTCTCAGGGGATAGAGGGCTACACCTTC
.	TRBD2	TRBV5-4	TRBJ2-1	CASSLVEGGPKEQFF	TGTGCCAGCAGCTTGGTTGAGGGAGGGCCTAAGGAGCAGTTCTTC
.	.	TRBV19	TRBJ2-1	CASSHGTDYMQFF	TGTGCCAGTAGTCACGGGACGGACTATATGCAGTTCTTC
.	TRBD1	TRBV9	TRBJ2-5	CASSAGQGVYQETQYF	TGTGCCAGCAGCGCCGGACAGGGGGTGTACCAAGAGACCCAGTACTTC
.	.	TRBV4-1	TRBJ2-7	CASSQVGTRGYEQYF	TGCGCCAGCAGCCAAGTAGGAACACGGGGCTACGAGCAGTACTTC